This is a list of T cell receptor beta chains from one sample in a study of blood T cell repertoires in COVID-19. The assay was immunoSEQ multiplex PCR, and TCRdb's table has in-frame clones only and misses some. The data hold about 140,000 clones, with more than 80% observed a single time. The sequenced material came from PBMCs or T cells enriched from blood (not recorded which). These receptors were obtained from a woman aged 18-35 years who had been exposed to COVID-19. CDR3s include the opening cysteine and the closing phenylalanine or tryptophan. The D gene is left open where the match is weak.

>NA|TRBJ2-6|TRBV27
CASTYNTGANVLTF
>NA|TRBJ1-5|TRBV6-1
CASSDGQISNQPQHF
>TRBD1|TRBJ2-7|TRBV15
CATSSGTGSHEQYF
>TRBD2|TRBJ2-1|TRBV4-3
CASSHSGSSYNEQFF
>TRBD2|TRBJ2-1|TRBV7-9
CASSPGLANNEQFF
>NA|TRBJ2-1|TRBV24-1
CATDHGANNEQFF
>TRBD2|TRBJ2-5|TRBV29-1
CSGKSGNQETQYF
>NA|TRBJ1-2|TRBV12-3/TRBV12-4
CASTPEANYGYTF
>TRBD2|TRBJ2-1|TRBV7-8
CASSRRTSGRSMRDEQFF
>NA|TRBJ2-5|TRBV7-9
CASSLVTPQETQYF
>NA|TRBJ1-2|TRBV30
CAWSGYRESYGYTF
>NA|TRBJ1-5|TRBV7-9
CASSSWGPGTNQPQHF
>NA|TRBJ1-1|TRBV5-4
CASSPAGAMNTEAFF
>TRBD1|TRBJ1-2|TRBV28
CASSLGMGQGMGLRGYTF
>TRBD1|TRBJ2-7|TRBV30
CAWNGQGVSSYEQYF
>NA|TRBJ1-2|TRBV28
CASSSGLGVTGYTF
>NA|TRBJ2-6|TRBV7-9
CASSGAKWVTGANVLTF
>NA|TRBJ1-6|TRBV7-3
CASSLNGRNVNSPLHF
>TRBD1|TRBJ2-7|TRBV18
CASSTDRGLEQYF
>TRBD1|TRBJ2-1|TRBV10-3
CAISDPDRRYNEQFF
>TRBD1|TRBJ1-5|TRBV7-9
CASSVGTGSSQPQHF
>NA|TRBJ2-7|TRBV11-2
CASSLIGGLGEQYF
>TRBD2|TRBJ2-7|TRBV2
CASSAGLALSYEQYF
>TRBD2|TRBJ2-3|TRBV28
CASSSGLAGGTDTQYF
>TRBD1|TRBJ1-3|TRBV2
CASSGGQGFLSGGNTIYF
>NA|TRBJ1-1|TRBV5-1
CASSLGSRTPWTEAFF
>TRBD2|TRBJ2-2|TRBV24-1
CATSDRDSGRWDTGELFF
>NA|TRBJ2-3|TRBV5-1
CASSISGGTDTQYF
>NA|TRBJ1-6|TRBV5-1
CASSLAPTQTNNSPLHF
>NA|TRBJ1-5|TRBV19
CASSYGHNNQPQHF
>TRBD1|TRBJ1-1|TRBV5-1
CASSLARDSFPGTEAFF
>TRBD1|TRBJ1-1|TRBV5-1
CASSLAGTGLNTEAFF
>NA|TRBJ1-5|TRBV5-1
CASSQGNNQPQHF
>TRBD2|TRBJ2-5|TRBV24-1
CATSDSSGRASETQYF
>TRBD2|TRBJ2-5|TRBV28
CASSHRGLAGRETQYF
>NA|TRBJ2-5|TRBV7-2
CASSIDSQLQTQYF
>NA|TRBJ1-3|TRBV6-4
CASHDRHSGNTIYF
>TRBD1|TRBJ1-1|TRBV11-3
CASSRRGWTEAFF
>NA|TRBJ2-3|TRBV15
CATSPILRSGTDTQYF
>TRBD2|TRBJ2-1|TRBV9
CASSFTSGSYNEQFF
>TRBD1|TRBJ1-5|TRBV7-9
CASSLVAGGRSNQPQHF
>NA|TRBJ1-2|TRBV28
CASSLAGRVYGYTF
>NA|TRBJ2-3|TRBV9
CASGPSGFSTDTQYF
>TRBD2|TRBJ2-2|TRBV5-1
CASSFNSGTRNTGELFF
>TRBD2|TRBJ2-5|TRBV7-2
CASSLGGTSLETQYF
>TRBD2|TRBJ2-7|TRBV10-3
CAISDPSGRYEQYF
>NA|TRBJ2-7|TRBV7-2
CASSISRFYEQYF
>TRBD2|TRBJ2-7|TRBV28
CASSWVWGEVFQGGSGYSYEQYF
>NA|TRBJ2-7|TRBV6-2/TRBV6-3
CASSYRLLANHEQYF
>TRBD1|TRBJ1-2|TRBV10-2
CASTDDRVQNYGYTF
>TRBD1|TRBJ1-2|TRBV6-1
CASSEGGQGHRYGYTF
>TRBD1|TRBJ2-7|TRBV11-2
CASKYRGDFYEQYF